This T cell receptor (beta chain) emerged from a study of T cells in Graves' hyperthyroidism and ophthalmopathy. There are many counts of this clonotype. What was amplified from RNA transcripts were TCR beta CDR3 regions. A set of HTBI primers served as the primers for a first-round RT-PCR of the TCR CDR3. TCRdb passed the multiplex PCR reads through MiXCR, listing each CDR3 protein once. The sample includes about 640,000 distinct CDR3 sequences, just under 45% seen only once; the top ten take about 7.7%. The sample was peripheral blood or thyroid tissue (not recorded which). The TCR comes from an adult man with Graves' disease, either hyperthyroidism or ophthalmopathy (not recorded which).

The CDR3, as DNA: TGTGCCAGCAAACCCGGGACAACGAACACTGAAGCTTTCTTT. This gives the protein CASKPGTTNTEAFF. The chain employs TRBV2 and TRBJ1-1, with D possibly being TRBD1 (6 bases). The length of the CDR3 is 14 residues. The germline CDR1 and CDR2 sequences are SNHLY and FYNNEI. The V end was cut by 7 bases, the J end by 1 base, with 13 bases between. The full variable domain, rest sourced from reference TRBV2 and TRBJ1-1, is EPEVTQTPSHQVTQMGQEVILRCVPISNHLYFYWYRQILGQKVEFLVSFYNNEISEKSEIFDDQFSVERPDGSNFTLKIRSTKLEDSAMYFCASKPGTTNTEAFFGQGTRLTVV.